The clone carrying this TCR beta chain was found many times. The target antigen is unknown. The cDNA was generated through 5'RACE incorporating 10-nucleotide random UMIs. Sequencing runs each generated in excess of 180 million TCR-beta sequences derived from 15-18 subjects. TCRdb used MiXCR to reprocess the 5' RACE reads, holding one entry per CDR3 protein. This sample has more than 50,000 distinct CDR3 sequences, with roughly an eighth found just once. This sample is drawn from a study of neurological immune-mediated disorders. Study findings and constraints: Subjects shared no identical expanded-clone CDR3 amino acid sequences, suggesting private TCR-beta repertoires in all groups.

The CDR3 runs 13 residues. The V end lost 7 bases, the J end lost 13 bases, and 18 bases lay between the germline ends. Germline V gene lookup returns CDR1 SGHRS and CDR2 YFSETQ. The unsorted libraries were prepared from 2 million PBMCs (stored at -80 C). The TCR comes from a man in his sixties in good health. Sequencing was done on a sample of PBMCs. The V and J genes are TRBV5-1 and TRBJ1-6; D gene uncertain. The CDR3 sequence is CASSPSGDWPLHF. CDR3 DNA sequence: TGCGCCAGCTCCCCTAGTGGGGATTGGCCCCTCCACTTT.